These 29 T cell receptor beta chains came from one sample sequenced in a study of shared clonotypes between healthy human individuals. Using immunoSEQ multiplex PCR, the repertoire was profiled, and TCRdb retains in-frame clones only, with some absent. The data contain 2 million or so clones, 95% of them singletons. The sequenced sample was naive CD4+ T cells sorted from blood. Subset described: CD45RA+ positively selected. The receptor source for this set is a man younger than 30 in good health.

V and J are TRBV4-2 and TRBJ1-1; TRBD1 matches 9 bases. The CDR3 spans 15 residues. CDR1 LGHNA and CDR2 YNFKEQ come from the germline V gene. V was clipped by 3 bases and J by 6 bases; unmatched bases: 8. CDR3 sequence: CASSHERDRVSEAFF. The CDR3 DNA follows: TGTGCCAGCAGCCATGAGAGGGACAGGGTCTCTGAAGCTTTCTTT.

J is TRBJ1-6 and V is TRBV5-4, with TRBD1 identical over 8 bases. V lost 0 bases and J lost 10; bases outside the gene matches: 9. The CDR3 runs 16 residues. The germline gives CDR1 SGHNT, CDR2 YYREEE (reference sequence). CDR3 in DNA: TGTGCCAGCAGCTTGGGGGCCCAGGGGGCTGGGTCACCCCTCCACTTT. It yields the protein CASSLGAQGAGSPLHF.

In its sample, this clone was seen a few times. The chain is built from TRBV7-9 and TRBJ1-5; D possibly corresponds to TRBD1 (5 bases). The CDR3 extends over 12 amino acids. Germline CDR1 SEHNR, CDR2 FQNEAQ (reference sequence). Trimming took 8 bases from V and 4 from J, leaving 9 bases between them. As DNA, the CDR3 is TGTGCCAGCGGGGCAGGGAATCAGCCCCAGCATTTT. Amino acids: CASGAGNQPQHF.

This clone was observed once. The chain carries TRBV11-1 and TRBJ2-3; 11 bases match TRBD2. Germline-derived CDR1 and CDR2 are SGHAT and FQDESV (reference sequence). The V and J ends lost 2 bases and 1 base, in that order; junction bases with no gene match: 8. The CDR3 loop spans 18 amino acids. CDR3 sequence reads: CASSLRRLAGGRTDTQYF. CDR3 sequence (DNA): TGTGCCAGCAGCTTAAGGCGTCTAGCGGGGGGCCGCACAGATACGCAGTATTTT.

The rearrangement joins TRBV4-3 to TRBJ1-5; D is ambiguous. Germline assignment: CDR1 LGHNA and CDR2 YSLEER. The ends were cut back, 0 bases at V and 9 bases at J, with 12 bases in the middle. CDR3 size: 14 residues. The DNA of the CDR3 is TGCGCCAGCAGCCAAGACGAGGCCGTCGGGCCCCAGCATTTT. This encodes CASSQDEAVGPQHF.

The genes are TRBV9 and TRBJ1-5, with a possible D match to TRBD1 (5 bases). There are 15 residues in the CDR3. Trimming pared 3 bases from V and 6 bases from J, leaving 16 bases between. Germline V gene sequence: CDR1 SGDLS, CDR2 YYNGEE. The CDR3 protein is CASSAPRDGIQPQHF. For the CDR3, the DNA is TGTGCCAGCAGCGCCCCCCGGGACGGGATTCAGCCCCAGCATTTT.

This chain joins TRBV7-2 and TRBJ2-7; perhaps TRBD1 as D (5 bases). CDR3 length: 14 residues. The germline V gene encodes CDR1 SGHTA and CDR2 FQGNSA. V lost 4 bases and J lost 0, with 10 bases in between. The CDR3 DNA is TGTGCCAGCAGCTACCATGGGGCCTCCTACGAGCAGTACTTC. It translates to CASSYHGASYEQYF.

In the case of this clone: Distinct nucleotide sequences in the sample also encode this CDR3. This chain links TRBV6-5 with TRBJ2-7; 11 bases align to TRBD1. CDR1 is MNHEY, CDR2 SVGAGI, per germline. The CDR3 totals 13 residues. J was trimmed by 2 bases and V by 6 bases; bases with no gene match: 0. The CDR3 DNA sequence: TGTGCCAGCAGGGGACAGGGGGCCTACGAGCAGTACTTC. The encoded protein is CASRGQGAYEQYF.

The chain joins TRBV7-3 to TRBJ2-3; 11 bases match TRBD2. Germline CDR1 reads SGHTA; CDR2 reads FQGTGA. V trimming: 6 bases; J trimming: 5 bases; junction bases outside the gene matches: 4. This CDR3 has 14 amino acids. CDR3 coding DNA: TGTGCCAGCAGTCTAGCGGGGGGCAGAGATACGCAGTATTTT. It translates to CASSLAGGRDTQYF.

The genes are TRBV30 and TRBJ1-1; possibly TRBD1 for D (6 bases). Trimming pared 4 bases from V and 1 base from J, leaving 13 bases between. The germline V gene has CDR1 GTSNPN and CDR2 SVGIG (reference sequence). There are 14 residues in the CDR3. The CDR3 region has the DNA TGTGCCTGGACCTCCGGCAGGGGGAACACTGAAGCTTTCTTT. Protein: CAWTSGRGNTEAFF.

To note about this clone: This same CDR3 is encoded by further DNA sequences in the sample. The gene calls are TRBV27 and TRBJ2-6; D remains ambiguous. Germline V CDR1 and CDR2: MNHEY, SMNVEV (reference sequence). V lost 5 bases and J lost 1, with 6 bases in between. The CDR3 extends over 14 amino acids. The CDR3 DNA reads as TGTGCCAGCAGTCCCGATTCTGGGGCCAACGTCCTGACTTTC. Its translation is CASSPDSGANVLTF.

This clone has only one observation. This sequence joins TRBV6-5 and TRBJ2-2, with unresolved D. With 6 bases removed from V and 10 bases from J, the gap between germline ends came to 15 bases. The CDR3 consists of 13 residues. Germline assignment: CDR1 MNHEY and CDR2 SVGAGI. CDR3 in DNA: TGTGCCAGCAGGAACCTGATTGGGGTGGAGCTGTTTTTT. Protein sequence: CASRNLIGVELFF.

The chain couples TRBV6-1 to TRBJ2-1; 12 bases are a match to TRBD2. V gave up 7 bases and J gave up 7 bases; unmatched junction bases: 2. The CDR3 consists of 13 residues. Germline values: CDR1 MNHNS, CDR2 SASEGT. CDR3 sequence reads: CASKLAGGNEQFF. The CDR3 coding sequence is TGTGCCAGCAAGCTAGCGGGAGGGAATGAGCAGTTCTTC.

This clone was recorded only once. The chain is built from TRBV5-1 and TRBJ2-3, with 12 nucleotides matching TRBD2. The CDR3 has 15 residues. Germline V CDR1 and CDR2: SGHRS, YFSETQ. V trimming: 7 bases; J trimming: 3 bases; junction bases outside the gene matches: 6. The CDR3 spells CASPLAGGLTDTQYF. The CDR3 DNA reads as TGCGCCAGCCCTCTAGCGGGAGGGCTAACAGATACGCAGTATTTT.

J is TRBJ1-1 and V is TRBV11-2; a possible D gene is TRBD1 (5 bases). V was shortened by 5 bases and J by 5 bases, with 12 bases between the two germline ends. CDR1 is SGHAT and CDR2 is FQNNGV in the germline V gene. This CDR3 is built from 13 residues. The CDR3 loop is CASSPSQGTEAFF. As DNA, the CDR3 is TGTGCCAGCAGCCCGTCGCAGGGAACTGAAGCTTTCTTT. Full variable domain (rest looked up from reference TRBV11-2 and TRBJ1-1): EAGVAQSPRYKIIEKRQSVAFWCNPISGHATLYWYQQILGQGPKLLIQFQNNGVVDDSQLPKDRFSAERLKGVDSTLKIQPAKLEDSAVYLCASSPSQGTEAFFGQGTRLTVV.

The genes are TRBV30 and TRBJ2-3; D gene unclear. Trimming took off 7 bases at V and 0 bases at J, with 14 bases between the two ends. CDR1 and CDR2 from the germline V gene are GTSNPN and SVGIG (reference sequence). The CDR3 is 14 amino acids. The CDR3 nucleotides read TGTGCCTACATAAGGGTAGATAGCACAGATACGCAGTATTTT. It encodes CAYIRVDSTDTQYF.

V gene TRBV6-1 combines with J gene TRBJ2-3; D is uncertain. The ends were cut back, 6 bases at V and 3 bases at J, with 13 bases in the middle. The CDR3 extends over 14 amino acids. Germline loops: CDR1 MNHNS, CDR2 SASEGT. CDR3 DNA sequence: TGTGCCAGCAGCCGGGCCTTCGAAACAGATACGCAGTATTTT. Protein product: CASSRAFETDTQYF.

The V and J genes are TRBV5-1 and TRBJ2-2; unclear D gene. From germline, CDR1 is SGHRS and CDR2 YFSETQ. Deletions cut 0 bases from V and 5 bases from J, with 11 bases between. CDR3 length: 15 amino acids. The CDR3 loop is CASSLEGPSTGELFF. As DNA, the CDR3 is TGCGCCAGCAGCTTGGAAGGGCCTTCAACCGGGGAGCTGTTTTTT.

The genes are TRBV6-4 and TRBJ2-1; 16 bases are shared with TRBD2. V dropped 4 bases and J dropped 8; count of bases not matched to a gene: 11. From germline, CDR1 is MRHNA and CDR2 SNTAGT. The CDR3 runs to 18 residues. DNA of the CDR3: TGTGCCAGCAGTGCCACGGGACTAGCGGGGGGGCAGGTGTATGAGCAGTTCTTC. Protein sequence: CASSATGLAGGQVYEQFF.

The chain uses TRBV11-2 and TRBJ2-3, with TRBD2 matching over 8 bases. Germline loops: CDR1 SGHAT, CDR2 FQNNGV. The V gene end was trimmed by 0 bases and the J gene end by 4 bases; junction bases not matched to a gene: 12. The CDR3 runs to 18 residues. CDR3 sequence reads: CASSLDLGERGKPDTQYF. The CDR3 nucleotides are TGTGCCAGCAGCTTAGATCTGGGTGAGCGGGGGAAGCCAGATACGCAGTATTTT. The variable domain in full, completed from reference TRBV11-2 and TRBJ2-3, reads EAGVAQSPRYKIIEKRQSVAFWCNPISGHATLYWYQQILGQGPKLLIQFQNNGVVDDSQLPKDRFSAERLKGVDSTLKIQPAKLEDSAVYLCASSLDLGERGKPDTQYFGPGTRLTVL.

The rearrangement joins TRBV6-5 to TRBJ1-5; weak D call: TRBD1 (6 bases). Trimming took 2 bases from V and 6 from J, leaving 11 bases between them. The CDR3 contains 14 residues. Per germline, CDR1 MNHEY and CDR2 SVGAGI. The CDR3 sequence is CASSYHVQGQPQHF. For the CDR3, the DNA is TGTGCCAGCAGTTACCACGTACAGGGTCAGCCCCAGCATTTT.

V and J are TRBV6-1 and TRBJ1-1; TRBD1 matches at 9 bases. Trimming took 7 bases from V and 5 from J; bases not matched to a gene: 5. This CDR3 is built from 13 residues. Germline CDR1 MNHNS, CDR2 SASEGT. CDR3 amino acids: CASTDRGDTEAFF. For the CDR3, the DNA is TGTGCCAGCACGGACAGGGGAGATACTGAAGCTTTCTTT.

The V and J genes are TRBV9 and TRBJ1-5; D gene ambiguous. V gave up 0 bases and J gave up 0 bases, with 10 bases separating them. This CDR3 has 16 amino acids. The V gene's germline CDR1 is SGDLS and CDR2 YYNGEE. CDR3 sequence: CASSVEHVYSNQPQHF. The DNA of the CDR3 is TGTGCCAGCAGCGTAGAACATGTTTATAGCAATCAGCCCCAGCATTTT.

This chain links TRBV6-5 with TRBJ1-5; D not certain. The germline V and J ends were trimmed by 5 bases and 1 base, with 12 bases remaining between them. CDR1 is MNHEY, CDR2 SVGAGI, per germline. This CDR3 is 15 amino acids long. As DNA, the CDR3 is TGTGCCAGCAGTACCCGGGCTGGGAGCAATCAGCCCCAGCATTTT. Its translation is CASSTRAGSNQPQHF.

CDR3 amino acids: CASSTLTRTTGELFF. CDR3 nucleotide sequence: TGTGCCAGCAGCACTCTTACTAGAACCACCGGGGAGCTGTTTTTT. The chain uses TRBV5-6 and TRBJ2-2, with a weak D call TRBD2 (5 bases). This CDR3 comprises 15 residues. Between the trimmed V and J ends, which lost 4 bases and 4 bases, there was a span of 14 bases. The germline CDR1 and CDR2 sequences are SGHDT and YYEEEE.

The V call is TRBV4-3, the J call TRBJ1-5, with D perhaps TRBD1 (6 bases). The length of the CDR3 is 17 residues. CDR1 and CDR2 from the germline V gene are LGHNA and YSLEER. V was trimmed by 3 bases and J by 7 bases, leaving 22 bases between them. CDR3 nucleotides: TGCGCCAGCAGCCAGGAGGCCCAAGGACAGCTCATGCAGCCCCAGCATTTT. This translates into CASSQEAQGQLMQPQHF.

The CDR3 nucleotides are TGTGCCAGCAGAGGATCGGGATTCTATGGCTACACCTTC. It translates to CASRGSGFYGYTF. The chain has TRBV28 and TRBJ1-2, with unresolved D. This CDR3 spans 13 amino acids. CDR1 and CDR2 (germline): MDHEN, SYDVKM. V was trimmed by 6 bases and J by 4 bases, leaving 12 bases between them.

The chain carries TRBV2 and TRBJ1-3; D may be TRBD1 (6 bases). The V end was cut by 6 bases, the J end by 0 bases, with 15 bases between. The CDR3 spans 16 residues. Germline V gene lookup returns CDR1 SNHLY and CDR2 FYNNEI. The CDR3 nucleotides are TGTGCCAGCAGCCACCCCCGGGACAACTCTGGAAACACCATATATTTT. It is translated as CASSHPRDNSGNTIYF.

This rearrangement joins TRBV13 to TRBJ1-2; 12 bases agree with TRBD1. The CDR3 is 13 amino acids. Germline CDR1 PRHDT, CDR2 FYEKMQ (reference sequence). With 5 bases clipped from V and 7 bases from J, the junction kept 2 bases outside the gene matches. CDR3 protein: CASSRGQGAGYTF. The CDR3 DNA is TGTGCCAGCAGCAGGGGACAGGGGGCTGGCTACACCTTC.